One and the same sample provided the 17 T cell receptor beta chains below, sequenced in a study of blood T cell repertoires in COVID-19. Profiled with immunoSEQ multiplex PCR; TCRdb holds only in-frame clones, not every one. The sample has some 79,000 clones, approximately 90% seen once; the top ten hold about 14%. Sequencing used peripheral blood. The source is a man in his 70s with active or convalescent COVID-19.

This chain uses TRBV28 with TRBJ1-2; 7 bases line up with TRBD1. The CDR3 extends over 15 amino acids. Unmatched junction bases numbered 6, after V lost 5 bases and J lost 0 bases. Germline values: CDR1 MDHEN, CDR2 SYDVKM. This chain's CDR3 is CASSTTGEANYGYTF. The CDR3 nucleotides read TGTGCCAGCAGTACAACAGGGGAAGCTAACTATGGCTACACCTTC.

V gene TRBV28 combines with J gene TRBJ1-5, with 7 bases lining up with TRBD1. The CDR3 has 15 residues. Germline V CDR1 and CDR2: MDHEN, SYDVKM. Trimming took 6 bases from V and 4 from J; bases not matched to a gene: 9. The chain's CDR3 is CASSLPDRENQPQHF. The CDR3 region has the DNA TGTGCCAGCAGCCTCCCCGACAGGGAGAATCAGCCCCAGCATTTT.

The chain joins TRBV10-3 to TRBJ2-1; 14 bases line up with TRBD2. J was trimmed by 2 bases and V by 7 bases; bases with no gene match: 13. Germline values: CDR1 ENHRY, CDR2 SYGVKD. CDR3 length equals 19 residues. Here the CDR3 reads CAITQSTSGRGSTYNEQFF. The CDR3 DNA is TGTGCCATCACCCAGTCGACTAGCGGGAGGGGGAGCACCTACAATGAGCAGTTCTTC.

The V gene is TRBV6-6, the J gene TRBJ1-5; D possibly corresponds to TRBD1 (5 bases). From germline, CDR1 is MNHNY and CDR2 SVGAGI (reference sequence). The CDR3 loop spans 13 amino acids. Trimming removed 8 bases from V and 3 bases from J, with 11 bases in between. The CDR3 loop reads CASGADYNQPQHF. CDR3 in DNA: TGTGCCAGCGGGGCGGACTACAATCAGCCCCAGCATTTT.

The chain is built from TRBV4-2 and TRBJ2-7; the D gene is possibly TRBD1 (5 bases). V was clipped by 1 base and J by 1 base, with 11 bases between them. There are 15 residues in the CDR3. CDR1 is LGHNA and CDR2 is YNFKEQ in the germline V gene. The CDR3 is CASSQVGGASYEQYF. In nucleotides, the CDR3 is TGTGCCAGCAGCCAAGTGGGTGGGGCATCCTACGAGCAGTACTTC.

This clone was found a few times. This chain connects TRBV7-9 to TRBJ2-2; TRBD1 aligns across 11 bases. CDR3 length equals 18 residues. The germline V gene has CDR1 SEHNR and CDR2 FQNEAQ (reference sequence). V lost 2 bases and J lost 0; bases outside the gene matches: 5. The CDR3 spells CASSLWTGGLANTGELFF. In nucleotides, the CDR3 is TGTGCCAGCAGCTTATGGACAGGGGGCTTGGCGAACACCGGGGAGCTGTTTTTT.

V and J are TRBV28 and TRBJ2-7; D unresolved. The V gene's germline CDR1 is MDHEN and CDR2 SYDVKM. The CDR3 has 15 residues. V shed 5 bases and J shed 0 bases, with 14 bases lying between them. DNA for the CDR3: TGTGCCAGCAGTGTAGCCGACGCAATCTCCTACGAGCAGTACTTC. Translation gives CASSVADAISYEQYF.

This clone was counted a single time. J is TRBJ1-5 and V is TRBV27; 10 bases agree with TRBD1. V dropped 3 bases and J dropped 2; count of bases not matched to a gene: 1. Germline-derived CDR1 and CDR2 are MNHEY and SMNVEV (reference sequence). The CDR3 runs to 15 residues. For the CDR3, the DNA is TGTGCCAGCAGTTTCGGGACAGGGGGCAATCAGCCCCAGCATTTT. Translation: CASSFGTGGNQPQHF.

The CDR3 nucleotides are TGTGCCAGCAGCCCCGCTTTGGAGACGCAAGAGACCCAGTACTTC. Translated, it gives CASSPALETQETQYF. The V gene is TRBV5-4, the J gene TRBJ2-5; D gene unclear. Trimming cost V 4 bases and J 2 bases, with 15 bases left between them. Germline CDR1 SGHNT, CDR2 YYREEE (reference sequence). This CDR3 has 15 residues. The full variable domain, in which reference TRBV5-4 and TRBJ2-5 provide the parts outside the CDR3, is ETGVTQSPTHLIKTRGQQVTLRCSSQSGHNTVSWYQQALGQGPQFIFQYYREEENGRGNFPPRFSGLQFPNYSSELNVNALELDDSALYLCASSPALETQETQYFGPGTRLLVL.

The rearrangement joins TRBV4-1 to TRBJ2-1; D perhaps matches TRBD2 (6 bases). The length of the CDR3 is 17 residues. V shed 0 bases and J shed 8 bases, with 20 bases lying between them. Germline V gives CDR1 MGHRA, CDR2 YSYEKL. The CDR3 is CASSQEAATLARDEQFF. CDR3 sequence (DNA): TGCGCCAGCAGCCAAGAAGCCGCGACACTAGCCAGGGATGAGCAGTTCTTC.

The chain combines TRBV28 with TRBJ1-1; D not certain. CDR1 MDHEN and CDR2 SYDVKM come from the germline V gene. This CDR3 spans 12 amino acids. Trimming took off 8 bases at V and 1 base at J, with 8 bases between the two ends. CDR3 nucleotides: TGTGCCAGCTCTACCCCGAACACTGAAGCTTTCTTT. Translated: CASSTPNTEAFF.

The chain is built from TRBV9 and TRBJ2-5; 7 bases match TRBD1. CDR1 and CDR2 from the germline V gene are SGDLS and YYNGEE. V shed 0 bases, J shed 1 base, and the junction held 0 bases outside the gene matches. This CDR3 is 14 amino acids long. CDR3 sequence: CASSVGQGQETQYF. DNA of the CDR3: TGTGCCAGCAGCGTAGGACAGGGCCAAGAGACCCAGTACTTC.

The chain links TRBV28 to TRBJ1-5, with 7 positions matching TRBD1. From germline, CDR1 is MDHEN and CDR2 SYDVKM. The length of the CDR3 is 17 residues. V lost 2 bases, J lost 2 bases, and 9 bases stayed unmatched. This chain's CDR3 is CASSLHRGGSGNQPQHF. In DNA form, the CDR3 reads TGTGCCAGCAGTTTACACAGGGGTGGGAGTGGCAATCAGCCCCAGCATTTT.

V and J are TRBV6-1 and TRBJ2-3; TRBD2 aligns across 12 bases. The junction had 19 bases not matched to a gene; V was cut back by 3 bases and J by 6 bases. Germline V gives CDR1 MNHNS, CDR2 SASEGT. This CDR3 region has 20 residues. This CDR3 reads CASSDGTVTLGTSGRDTQYF. As DNA, the CDR3 is TGTGCCAGCAGTGACGGGACAGTGACATTGGGCACTAGCGGGAGGGATACGCAGTATTTT.

The V and J genes are TRBV5-1 and TRBJ2-7; 10 bases match TRBD2. CDR3 length equals 13 residues. Looked up from germline, CDR1 is SGHRS and CDR2 is YFSETQ. Trimming cost V 0 bases and J 6 bases; bases outside gene matches: 0. CDR3 in amino acids: CASSLGTSGEQYF. DNA for the CDR3: TGCGCCAGCAGCTTGGGGACTAGCGGCGAGCAGTACTTC. Together with reference TRBV5-1 and TRBJ2-7, the CDR3 gives the full variable domain: KAGVTQTPRYLIKTRGQQVTLSCSPISGHRSVSWYQQTPGQGLQFLFEYFSETQRNKGNFPGRFSGRQFSNSRSEMNVSTLELGDSALYLCASSLGTSGEQYFGPGTRLTVT.

This clone was seen a single time. The rearrangement links TRBV3-1 (or the pseudogene TRBV3-2) to TRBJ2-3, with D perhaps matching TRBD2 (7 bases). Trimming stripped 1 base from V and 8 bases from J, with 13 bases between. The CDR3 is made up of 14 amino acids. Germline V gene data show CDR1 as LGHDT and CDR2 as YNNKEL (reference sequence). The CDR3 DNA sequence: TGTGCCAGCAGCCAAGTCGGGGGGCGAGCTACGCAGTATTTT. This codes for CASSQVGGRATQYF.

The chain couples TRBV6-5 to TRBJ1-5; tentatively, D is TRBD1 (6 bases). Germline V lookup: CDR1 MNHEY, CDR2 SVGAGI. The CDR3 is 15 residues long. V dropped 4 bases and J dropped 7 bases, with 17 bases sitting between them. The CDR3 protein is CASSSGAGDGQPQHF. The CDR3 nucleotides are TGTGCCAGCAGTTCCGGTGCAGGGGACGGACAGCCCCAGCATTTT.